Below, 7 T cell receptor beta chains from the same sample are listed, as sequenced in a study of control samples from healthy donors and cancer patients. Here immunoSEQ multiplex PCR was the method, and the copy in TCRdb shows in-frame clones only, minus some. The sample yields roughly 190,000 clones, around 92% seen once. The sequenced sample was blood. Receptors were obtained from a woman aged 25 to 39 in good health.

CDR3 in amino acids: CASSYSRLAGGAEQFF. The CDR3 DNA reads TGTGCCAGCAGTTACTCGAGGCTAGCGGGAGGGGCTGAGCAGTTCTTC. This chain joins TRBV6-5 and TRBJ2-1, with 12 bases aligning to TRBD2. The J segment lost 9 bases and the V segment lost 0 bases, leaving 6 bases of the junction unmatched. Germline V gene lookup returns CDR1 MNHEY and CDR2 SVGAGI. The CDR3 is 16 residues long.

The chain is built from TRBV2 and TRBJ2-3; perhaps TRBD2 as D (6 bases). Trimming took 6 bases from V and 1 from J, leaving 8 bases between them. The CDR3 sequence is 13 residues long. CDR1 is SNHLY, CDR2 FYNNEI, per germline. CDR3 sequence (DNA): TGTGCCAGCAGATCGGGGGGCACAGATACGCAGTATTTT. Translated: CASRSGGTDTQYF.

This clone was observed a single time. The J gene is TRBJ2-4, the V gene TRBV25-1; TRBD1 or TRBD2 may be the D gene (5 bases each). V was trimmed by 4 bases and J by 2 bases, leaving 6 bases between them. CDR3 length: 13 residues. CDR1 is MGHDK, CDR2 SYGVNS, per germline. Written as DNA, the CDR3 is TGTGCCAGCAGTGGGGGGTCCAAAAACATTCAGTACTTC. It encodes CASSGGSKNIQYF.

CDR3 sequence reads: CASSSQGAVQPQHF. The CDR3 bases are TGTGCCAGCAGTTCTCAGGGGGCGGTTCAGCCCCAGCATTTT. The chain employs TRBV2 and TRBJ1-5; 8 bases are a match to TRBD1. The CDR3 consists of 14 residues. Trimming removed 5 bases from V and 6 bases from J; junction bases left unmatched: 6. CDR1 and CDR2 (germline): SNHLY, FYNNEI. Supplemented by reference TRBV2 and TRBJ1-5, the full variable domain reads EPEVTQTPSHQVTQMGQEVILRCVPISNHLYFYWYRQILGQKVEFLVSFYNNEISEKSEIFDDQFSVERPDGSNFTLKIRSTKLEDSAMYFCASSSQGAVQPQHFGDGTRLSIL.

The gene calls are TRBV4-1 and TRBJ2-1, with 8 nucleotides matching TRBD2. Looked up from germline, CDR1 is MGHRA and CDR2 is YSYEKL. V lost 3 bases to trimming and J lost 4 bases; unmatched junction nucleotides: 5. The CDR3 extends over 15 amino acids. The CDR3 coding sequence is TGCGCCAGCAGCCAGAGGGGACTAGGATACAATGAGCAGTTCTTC. Amino acid sequence: CASSQRGLGYNEQFF.

The rearrangement uses TRBV24-1 and TRBJ2-1; perhaps TRBD2 as D (6 bases). The CDR3 covers 16 residues. Germline V lookup: CDR1 KGHDR, CDR2 SFDVKD. V lost 4 bases and J lost 0, with 12 bases in between. CDR3 region: CATSDRDWISYNEQFF. For the CDR3, the DNA is TGTGCCACCAGTGACCGGGACTGGATCTCCTACAATGAGCAGTTCTTC.

Here the CDR3 DNA reads TGCGCCAGCAGCCCCCTAGCGGGGGGGCCAGATACGCAGTATTTT. Its protein product is CASSPLAGGPDTQYF. V and J are TRBV4-1 and TRBJ2-3, with 12 bases matching TRBD2. Unmatched junction bases numbered 3, after V lost 4 bases and J lost 4 bases. CDR1 is MGHRA, CDR2 YSYEKL, per germline. The CDR3 loop spans 15 amino acids.